Below are 31 T cell receptor beta chains sequenced from a single sample in a study of beta chain features in type 1 diabetes. General study findings and limits: Moderate but significant shortening of TCRB CDR3s was recorded in all four CD4+ subsets from Type 1 diabetes patients.

Their antigen targets remain unknown. The isolated RNA, all of it, was reverse transcribed, so expressed TCRB transcripts were what got sequenced. The assay was immunoSEQ multiplex PCR, and TCRdb's table has in-frame clones only and misses some. In the table there are hundreds of thousands of clones, roughly 13% of which are singletons. Material for sequencing was naive CD4+ T cells from blood. All receptors derive from a man aged 18 to 30 with type 1 diabetes.

This sequence joins TRBV7-9 and TRBJ2-7, with D uncertain. The CDR3 covers 15 residues. V was clipped by 5 bases and J by 2 bases, with 16 bases between them. Germline assignment: CDR1 SEHNR and CDR2 FQNEAQ (reference sequence). CDR3 bases: TGTGCCAGCAGCCGCGACCTTCGGCTAACCTACGAGCAGTACTTC. This codes for CASSRDLRLTYEQYF.

This clone came up a few times. The chain uses TRBV29-1 and TRBJ1-1; D ambiguous. This CDR3 comprises 12 residues. V dropped 6 bases and J dropped 5 bases, with 13 bases sitting between them. Per germline, CDR1 SQVTM and CDR2 ANQGSEA. CDR3 sequence (DNA): TGCAGCGTCCTGACCTCGTGGACTGAAGCTTTCTTT. Amino acid sequence: CSVLTSWTEAFF.

This clone was seen a few times. The chain carries TRBV25-1 and TRBJ2-1, with D tentatively TRBD1 (5 bases). The CDR3 runs 15 residues. The V end was cut by 2 bases, the J end by 0 bases, with 8 bases between. Per the germline V gene, CDR1 is MGHDK and CDR2 is SYGVNS. Written as DNA, the CDR3 is TGTGCCAGCAGTGAACCAGGGCGCTCCTACAATGAGCAGTTCTTC. It is translated as CASSEPGRSYNEQFF.

The sample holds a few counts of this clone. The V call is TRBV5-6, the J call TRBJ2-7; 7 bases fit TRBD1. The CDR3 spans 13 residues. CDR1 and CDR2 from the germline V gene are SGHDT and YYEEEE. The trim removed 2 bases at V and 3 bases at J, leaving 2 bases unmatched. This chain's CDR3 is CASSLPGGYEQYF. Here the CDR3 DNA reads TGTGCCAGCAGCTTACCAGGGGGCTACGAGCAGTACTTC.

V and J are TRBV4-1 and TRBJ1-1; weak D call: TRBD1 (5 bases). The CDR3 runs 15 residues. V lost 2 bases and J lost 0, with 10 bases in between. The germline V gene encodes CDR1 MGHRA and CDR2 YSYEKL. The CDR3 here is CASSQHGAVNTEAFF. CDR3 coding DNA: TGCGCCAGCAGCCAACACGGGGCCGTGAACACTGAAGCTTTCTTT.

In its sample, this clone was seen a few times. This sequence joins TRBV4-3 and TRBJ2-2; the D is unclear. Trimming shortened V by 1 base and J by 1 base, and 7 bases separated the two germline ends. There are 15 residues in the CDR3. CDR1 is LGHNA, CDR2 YSLEER, per germline. For the CDR3, the DNA is TGCGCCAGCAGCCAAGTACGGAAGAACACCGGGGAGCTGTTTTTT. Encoded protein: CASSQVRKNTGELFF.

This clone was seen a few times. This chain joins TRBV30 and TRBJ1-6; a possible D gene is TRBD1 (5 bases). Between the trimmed V and J ends, which lost 1 base and 11 bases, there was a span of 12 bases. Germline CDR1 reads GTSNPN; CDR2 reads SVGIG (reference sequence). The CDR3 is 13 residues long. CDR3 sequence: CAWSDVDRTPLHF. CDR3 in DNA: TGTGCCTGGAGTGATGTAGACAGAACACCCCTCCACTTT.

This clone has only a few counts. The V call is TRBV2, the J call TRBJ2-3; 10 bases fit TRBD1. V trimming: 4 bases; J trimming: 4 bases; junction bases outside the gene matches: 14. Germline CDR1 SNHLY, CDR2 FYNNEI. The CDR3 extends over 18 amino acids. CDR3 protein: CASSAGQGIPLAPDTQYF. The CDR3 nucleotides read TGTGCCAGCAGTGCGGGACAGGGGATACCACTAGCCCCAGATACGCAGTATTTT.

CDR3 DNA: TGTGCCAGCAGCTCGCAGGGCGCTGACACTGAAGCTTTCTTT. Protein product: CASSSQGADTEAFF. The J gene is TRBJ1-1, the V gene TRBV9, with D tentatively TRBD1 (5 bases). V was cut by 4 bases and J by 3 bases, with 13 bases left in between. The CDR3 is 14 amino acids. Germline V gene data show CDR1 as SGDLS and CDR2 as YYNGEE.

This clone was observed a few times. The chain employs TRBV27 and TRBJ1-6; no reliable D call. The V and J ends lost 4 bases and 6 bases respectively, with 10 bases between them. The CDR3 is made up of 14 amino acids. Germline lookup yields CDR1 MNHEY and CDR2 SMNVEV (reference sequence). CDR3 protein: CASSYEGPNSPLHF. In nucleotides, the CDR3 is TGTGCCAGCAGTTACGAAGGGCCTAATTCACCCCTCCACTTT.

This clone was counted only a few times. The chain has TRBV30 and TRBJ1-2; D unresolved. Germline V gene lookup returns CDR1 GTSNPN and CDR2 SVGIG (reference sequence). The CDR3 is 12 residues long. With 2 bases removed from V and 13 bases from J, the gap between germline ends came to 17 bases. The CDR3 DNA reads TGTGCCTGGAGTCACTCCAATTATTGGGGCACCTTC. Its protein product is CAWSHSNYWGTF.

This clone was counted between two and nine times. The chain recombines TRBV5-1 with TRBJ2-1, with D possibly TRBD2 on 6 matching bases. V gave up 0 bases and J gave up 8 bases, with 15 bases separating them. The CDR3 is made up of 15 amino acids. The germline CDR1 and CDR2 sequences are SGHRS and YFSETQ. CDR3 DNA: TGCGCCAGCAGCTTGGTGGAGGGCCCTTTGGATGAGCAGTTCTTC. Amino acid sequence: CASSLVEGPLDEQFF. The variable domain in full, with the rest retrieved from reference TRBV5-1 and TRBJ2-1, is KAGVTQTPRYLIKTRGQQVTLSCSPISGHRSVSWYQQTPGQGLQFLFEYFSETQRNKGNFPGRFSGRQFSNSRSEMNVSTLELGDSALYLCASSLVEGPLDEQFFGPGTRLTVL.

The V gene is TRBV7-6, the J gene TRBJ2-5, with 9 bases matching TRBD1. The length of the CDR3 is 17 residues. J lost 0 bases, V lost 3 bases, and 8 bases had no gene match. CDR1 is SGHVS and CDR2 is FNYEAQ in the germline V gene. The CDR3 DNA follows: TGTGCCAGCAGCTTGGGCGCCGGACAGGGGTACCAAGAGACCCAGTACTTC. This gives the protein CASSLGAGQGYQETQYF.

V and J are TRBV27 and TRBJ1-4, with unresolved D. Trimming stripped 2 bases from V and 14 bases from J, with 12 bases between. Germline CDR1 MNHEY, CDR2 SMNVEV (reference sequence). The length of the CDR3 is 12 residues. The CDR3 reads CASSLIKGGLFF. In DNA, the CDR3 is TGTGCCAGCAGTTTAATTAAGGGAGGTCTGTTTTTT.

The chain links TRBV4-1 to TRBJ2-2; the match to TRBD1 covers 7 bases. V shed 1 base and J 2 bases; nucleotides not matched to a gene: 1. CDR1 and CDR2 from the germline V gene are MGHRA and YSYEKL. The CDR3 loop spans 15 amino acids. The CDR3 spells CASSQGQGNTGELFF. The CDR3 nucleotides read TGCGCCAGCAGCCAAGGACAGGGTAACACCGGGGAGCTGTTTTTT.

The rearrangement links TRBV6-5 to TRBJ1-4, with unresolved D. Trimming pared 8 bases from V and 7 bases from J, leaving 14 bases between. This CDR3 spans 13 amino acids. The germline V gene has CDR1 MNHEY and CDR2 SVGAGI. CDR3 in amino acids: CASAALEGEKLFF. The CDR3, as DNA: TGTGCCAGCGCTGCGTTAGAGGGTGAAAAACTGTTTTTT.

This chain joins TRBV7-3 and TRBJ1-1, with TRBD1 identical over 10 bases. The ends lost 5 bases at V and 6 bases at J; junction bases unmatched: 3. The CDR3 loop spans 13 amino acids. The germline gives CDR1 SGHTA, CDR2 FQGTGA. The CDR3 spells CASSVGTGAEAFF. The CDR3 DNA follows: TGTGCCAGCAGCGTCGGGACAGGGGCTGAAGCTTTCTTT.

The J gene is TRBJ1-2, the V gene TRBV30; maybe TRBD1 (6 bases). Trimming stripped 0 bases from V and 6 bases from J, with 14 bases between. Germline CDR1 GTSNPN, CDR2 SVGIG (reference sequence). This CDR3 contains 14 residues. Here the CDR3 reads CAWSVFGGQDGYTF. CDR3 bases: TGTGCCTGGAGTGTATTTGGGGGGCAAGATGGCTACACCTTC.

V usage is TRBV6-1 and J usage is TRBJ2-1; the match to TRBD2 covers 12 bases. The CDR3 covers 14 residues. V lost 11 bases, J lost 6 bases, and 8 bases stayed unmatched. Germline V lookup: CDR1 MNHNS, CDR2 SASEGT. The CDR3 DNA sequence: TGTGCCGAAGCACCGACTAGCGGGGGCAATGAGCAGTTCTTC. Amino acid sequence: CAEAPTSGGNEQFF.

This clone was counted a few times. This sequence joins TRBV7-6 and TRBJ2-1; unclear D gene. V lost 0 bases to trimming and J lost 1 base, with 10 bases between them. CDR1 is SGHVS and CDR2 is FNYEAQ in the germline V gene. This CDR3 comprises 16 residues. CDR3 region: CASSLALVRSYNEQFF. The DNA for the CDR3 is TGTGCCAGCAGCTTAGCGCTGGTGAGATCCTACAATGAGCAGTTCTTC.

This clone has just a few counts. V and J are TRBV5-1 and TRBJ2-3; either TRBD1 or TRBD2 may supply D (5 bases each). Deletions cut 0 bases from V and 4 bases from J, with 12 bases between. CDR3 length equals 15 residues. Germline V gene data show CDR1 as SGHRS and CDR2 as YFSETQ. Here the CDR3 DNA reads TGCGCCAGCAGCTTGGGGTCCGGGGCCCCAGATACGCAGTATTTT. Protein sequence: CASSLGSGAPDTQYF.

The chain uses TRBV30 and TRBJ1-2, with a tentative D call TRBD1 (5 bases). The V gene's germline CDR1 is GTSNPN and CDR2 SVGIG (reference sequence). This CDR3 spans 12 amino acids. The V end was cut by 2 bases, the J end by 8 bases, with 12 bases between. CDR3 in amino acids: CAWSPGPRGYTF. The CDR3 DNA follows: TGTGCCTGGAGTCCAGGGCCTCGGGGCTACACCTTC. The complete variable domain, with remaining parts taken from reference TRBV30 and TRBJ1-2, reads SQTIHQWPATLVQPVGSPLSLECTVEGTSNPNLYWYRQAAGRGLQLLFYSVGIGQISSEVPQNLSASRPQDRQFILSSKKLLLSDSGFYLCAWSPGPRGYTFGSGTRLTVV.

The V call is TRBV4-3, the J call TRBJ1-1; D possibly corresponds to TRBD1 (6 bases). Trimming removed 4 bases at V and 4 bases at J, with 16 bases between. The CDR3 spans 15 residues. The V gene's germline CDR1 is LGHNA and CDR2 YSLEER. CDR3 region: CASSPRGGPTTEAFF. The CDR3 nucleotides are TGCGCCAGCAGCCCGAGGGGGGGGCCGACCACTGAAGCTTTCTTT.

This sequence joins TRBV7-2 and TRBJ2-6, with TRBD1 matching over 7 bases. Germline V gene sequence: CDR1 SGHTA, CDR2 FQGNSA. V lost 2 bases and J lost 2; bases outside the gene matches: 3. This CDR3 contains 16 residues. The CDR3 sequence is CASSLLTGTGANVLTF. The CDR3 bases are TGTGCCAGCAGCTTATTGACAGGGACTGGGGCCAACGTCCTGACTTTC.

The chain has TRBV25-1 and TRBJ2-5, with 8 bases fitting TRBD2. CDR1 and CDR2 (germline): MGHDK, SYGVNS. This CDR3 spans 14 amino acids. V lost 6 bases to trimming and J lost 5 bases; unmatched junction nucleotides: 8. In DNA, the CDR3 is TGTGCCAGCAGCCAAGCGGGAGATGGCGAGACCCAGTACTTC. Residues: CASSQAGDGETQYF.

This chain joins TRBV30 and TRBJ1-4, with D maybe TRBD1 (5 bases). CDR3 size: 15 residues. Germline assignment: CDR1 GTSNPN and CDR2 SVGIG (reference sequence). V was trimmed by 0 bases and J by 3 bases, leaving 11 bases between them. In DNA form, the CDR3 reads TGTGCCTGGAGTGTTGGGGGACTGTCTAATGAAAAACTGTTTTTT. Translated, it gives CAWSVGGLSNEKLFF.

This clone was counted only a few times. V usage is TRBV7-9 and J usage is TRBJ1-3; D remains unclear. CDR3 size: 14 residues. Germline CDR1 and CDR2: SEHNR and FQNEAQ (reference sequence). The V gene lost 5 bases and the J gene lost 0 bases, with 8 bases spanning the gap. Written as DNA, the CDR3 is TGTGCCAGCAGCCCCCGGAGCTCTGGAAACACCATATATTTT. Amino acid sequence: CASSPRSSGNTIYF.

This clone was detected only a few times. This chain connects TRBV7-2 to TRBJ2-4; D gene ambiguous. Germline CDR1 and CDR2: SGHTA and FQGNSA. V was cut by 4 bases and J by 6 bases, with 22 bases left in between. The CDR3 consists of 17 residues. The CDR3 loop is CASSSPFFLDNANIQYF. The CDR3 DNA reads TGTGCCAGCAGCTCCCCATTTTTCCTCGACAATGCAAACATTCAGTACTTC.

Only a few counts were recorded for this clone. The same CDR3 also results from other DNA sequences found in this sample. This rearrangement joins TRBV28 to TRBJ2-2; no clear D. This CDR3 region has 12 residues. Trimming took off 5 bases at V and 3 bases at J, with 4 bases between the two ends. From germline, CDR1 is MDHEN and CDR2 SYDVKM. The CDR3 DNA reads TGTGCCAGCAGTCTGTACACCGGGGAGCTGTTTTTT. Translating gives CASSLYTGELFF. The entire variable domain, with the rest obtained from reference TRBV28 and TRBJ2-2, is as follows: DVKVTQSSRYLVKRTGEKVFLECVQDMDHENMFWYRQDPGLGLRLIYFSYDVKMKEKGDIPEGYSVSREKKERFSLILESASTNQTSMYLCASSLYTGELFFGEGSRLTVL.

The V and J genes are TRBV18 and TRBJ2-7; 9 bases agree with TRBD1. The V and J ends lost 0 bases and 5 bases, in that order; junction bases with no gene match: 8. This CDR3 region has 16 residues. The germline V gene has CDR1 KGHSH and CDR2 LQKENI. Written as DNA, the CDR3 is TGTGCCAGCTCACCACCGGTCGGGACAGGGATCCACGAGCAGTACTTC. It yields the protein CASSPPVGTGIHEQYF. Full variable domain (rest looked up from reference TRBV18 and TRBJ2-7): NAGVMQNPRHLVRRRGQEARLRCSPMKGHSHVYWYRQLPEEGLKFMVYLQKENIIDESGMPKERFSAEFPKEGPSILRIQQVVRGDSAAYFCASSPPVGTGIHEQYFGPGTRLTVT.

This clone was seen more than once but under ten times. The chain is built from TRBV5-1 and TRBJ2-1, with 7 bases matching TRBD1. Germline trimming cut 7 bases from V and 2 bases from J; bases unmatched to any gene: 12. This CDR3 contains 16 residues. Per germline, CDR1 SGHRS and CDR2 YFSETQ. Written as DNA, the CDR3 is TGCGCCAGCGCAGTGACAGGGCAGGTAACCTACAATGAGCAGTTCTTC. Amino acids: CASAVTGQVTYNEQFF.